Given below is one T cell receptor (beta chain) in context. The assay was immunoSEQ multiplex PCR, and TCRdb's table has in-frame clones only and misses some. The sample lists around 52,000 clones; more than 75% were seen once. This entry is derived from a study of blood T cell repertoires in COVID-19. J was trimmed by 7 bases and V by 3 bases; bases with no gene match: 5. This CDR3 has 14 amino acids. Germline assignment: CDR1 SGHTA and CDR2 FQGNSA. This clonotype was obtained from a woman between 55 and 75 years old with acute or convalescent COVID-19. The sample consisted of peripheral blood. V gene TRBV7-2 combines with J gene TRBJ2-7, with 11 nucleotides matching TRBD2. The CDR3 is CASSLIAGGYEQYF. As DNA, the CDR3 is TGTGCCAGCAGCTTGATAGCGGGGGGGTATGAGCAGTACTTC.